These 17 T cell receptor beta chains were all obtained from the same sample, sequenced in a study of cytomegalovirus exposure and HLA in healthy donors. PCR involved 60 Vbeta and 13 Jbeta primers. Profiling relied on immunoSEQ multiplex PCR, and the TCRdb table lists in-frame clones only, not all of them. The sample contains 120,000 to 150,000 clones, approximately 70% of which appear only once. The sequencing input was PBMCs. These TCRs come from a human donor in good health.

This rearrangement joins TRBV30 to TRBJ2-7, with TRBD1 matching over 7 bases. The J segment lost 3 bases and the V segment lost 1 base, leaving 6 bases of the junction unmatched. The CDR3 is 14 amino acids. Germline V gives CDR1 GTSNPN, CDR2 SVGIG (reference sequence). In DNA form, the CDR3 reads TGTGCCTGGAGTGCCGACAGGGTAGGCTACGAGCAGTACTTC. This gives the protein CAWSADRVGYEQYF. The full variable domain, its missing parts supplied by reference TRBV30 and TRBJ2-7, is SQTIHQWPATLVQPVGSPLSLECTVEGTSNPNLYWYRQAAGRGLQLLFYSVGIGQISSEVPQNLSASRPQDRQFILSSKKLLLSDSGFYLCAWSADRVGYEQYFGPGTRLTVT.

V usage is TRBV4-1 and J usage is TRBJ1-1; D may be TRBD1 (6 bases). Germline values: CDR1 MGHRA, CDR2 YSYEKL. With 1 base removed from V and 3 bases from J, the gap between germline ends came to 12 bases. CDR3 size: 15 residues. The CDR3 DNA is TGCGCCAGCAGCCAAGTCCCAGGGGAAGACACTGAAGCTTTCTTT. It translates to CASSQVPGEDTEAFF.

The chain recombines TRBV6-1 with TRBJ2-2; no definite D call. The CDR3 runs to 12 residues. CDR1 is MNHNS, CDR2 SASEGT, per germline. Trimming left V 6 bases short and J 1 base short, with 3 bases between. CDR3 nucleotides: TGTGCCAGCAGCCAGAACACCGGGGAGCTGTTTTTT. The encoded protein is CASSQNTGELFF.

The rearrangement links TRBV2 to TRBJ1-5; D might be TRBD1 (6 bases). The CDR3 length is 14 residues. CDR1 and CDR2 (germline): SNHLY, FYNNEI. V lost 6 bases and J lost 0, with 9 bases in between. CDR3 in amino acids: CASSGQYSNQPQHF. DNA for the CDR3: TGTGCCAGCAGCGGACAGTATAGCAATCAGCCCCAGCATTTT.

The CDR3 loop is CASRPTGGMFYGYTF. The DNA of the CDR3 is TGTGCCAGCAGACCGACAGGGGGTATGTTCTATGGCTACACCTTC. J is TRBJ1-2 and V is TRBV27, with 9 bases fitting TRBD1. The CDR3 spans 15 residues. Germline trimming cut 6 bases from V and 4 bases from J; bases unmatched to any gene: 9. Germline V gene sequence: CDR1 MNHEY, CDR2 SMNVEV (reference sequence).

The chain employs TRBV9 and TRBJ2-7; possible D gene TRBD1, 6 bases. The CDR3 length is 15 residues. Trimming removed 0 bases at V and 5 bases at J, with 15 bases between. Germline loops: CDR1 SGDLS, CDR2 YYNGEE. This CDR3 is CASSVEGGGLDEQYF. DNA for the CDR3: TGTGCCAGCAGCGTAGAAGGGGGTGGGTTGGACGAGCAGTACTTC.

J is TRBJ2-5 and V is TRBV19; perhaps TRBD1 as D (6 bases). This CDR3 region has 14 residues. The V and J ends lost 5 bases and 2 bases respectively, with 12 bases between them. Germline CDR1 is LNHDA and CDR2 is SQIVND (reference sequence). The CDR3 bases are TGTGCCAGTAGTCCGACAGGTATACAAGAGACCCAGTACTTC. Protein product: CASSPTGIQETQYF.

V is TRBV2 and J is TRBJ2-4; 7 positions match TRBD2. Germline CDR1 SNHLY, CDR2 FYNNEI. After removal of 6 bases from V and 0 bases from J, the junction contained 2 bases not matched to a gene. The CDR3 extends over 14 amino acids. The CDR3 here is CASSGRLAKNIQYF. The CDR3 bases are TGTGCCAGCAGCGGGAGGCTAGCCAAAAACATTCAGTACTTC.

A note on this clone: The junction shows a germline mismatch at one end, possibly a read error. The genes are TRBV12-5 and TRBJ1-1, with D perhaps matching TRBD1 (5 bases). Per the germline V gene, CDR1 is LGHNT and CDR2 is FRNRAP. There are 13 residues in the CDR3. The CDR3 reads CASALNPGLQAFF. CDR3 bases: TGTGCTAGTGCTTTGAACCCGGGACTTCAAGCTTTCTTT.

V is TRBV5-1 and J is TRBJ2-5; D remains ambiguous. The V end was cut by 3 bases, the J end by 2 bases, with 8 bases between. CDR3 length: 13 residues. In germline, CDR1 is SGHRS, CDR2 YFSETQ. CDR3 sequence reads: CASSSDTQETQYF. The CDR3 bases are TGCGCCAGCAGCTCCGACACACAAGAGACCCAGTACTTC.

This chain connects TRBV6-6 to TRBJ2-3; 7 bases are a match to TRBD2. V trimming: 2 bases; J trimming: 1 base; junction bases outside the gene matches: 0. CDR3 length equals 14 residues. Germline V gene sequence: CDR1 MNHNY, CDR2 SVGAGI (reference sequence). The CDR3 region is CASSYGGGTDTQYF. CDR3 bases: TGTGCCAGCAGTTACGGGGGGGGCACAGATACGCAGTATTTT.

The V call is TRBV29-1, the J call TRBJ2-1, with 10 nucleotides matching TRBD2. This CDR3 region has 15 residues. Germline assignment: CDR1 SQVTM and CDR2 ANQGSEA. V shed 6 bases, J shed 2 bases, and the junction held 7 bases outside the gene matches. This CDR3 reads CSVVAGGTPYNEQFF. The CDR3 region has the DNA TGCAGCGTGGTAGCGGGAGGTACCCCCTACAATGAGCAGTTCTTC.

This clone has just a few counts. This chain connects TRBV4-2 to TRBJ2-1; 10 nucleotides line up with TRBD2. The CDR3 sequence is 15 residues long. Per germline, CDR1 LGHNA and CDR2 YNFKEQ. V lost 0 bases and J lost 15; bases outside the gene matches: 11. Written as DNA, the CDR3 is TGTGCCAGCAGCCAAGAGATTAGCGGGAGGCCCCCCTTGTTCTTC. The encoded protein is CASSQEISGRPPLFF.

The CDR3 loop is CATKAGTQSSGNTIYF. CDR3 sequence (DNA): TGTGCCACCAAAGCCGGGACTCAGAGCTCTGGAAACACCATATATTTT. The chain is built from TRBV10-3 and TRBJ1-3, with D perhaps matching TRBD1 (5 bases). The CDR3 extends over 16 amino acids. In germline, CDR1 is ENHRY, CDR2 SYGVKD. With 10 bases removed from V and 0 bases from J, the gap between germline ends came to 19 bases.

A note on this clone: One end of the junction does not line up with germline, which may come from a read error. The chain uses TRBV15 and TRBJ1-2, with D perhaps matching TRBD1 (6 bases). The CDR3 runs to 17 residues. Per the germline V gene, CDR1 is LNHNV and CDR2 is YYDKDF (reference sequence). The CDR3 region is CATRRGGEQGGTYGYTF. The CDR3 DNA is TGTGCCACCAGAAGAGGGGGGGAGCAGGGAGGTACCTATGGCTACACCTTC. Based on the CDR3 plus reference TRBV15 and TRBJ1-2, the full variable domain is DAMVIQNPRYQVTQFGKPVTLSCSQTLNHNVMYWYQQKSSQAPKLLFHYYDKDFNNEADTPDNFQSRRPNTSFCFLDIRSPGLGDTAMYLCATRRGGEQGGTYGYTFGSGTRLTVV.

The chain is built from TRBV6-6 and TRBJ1-2; 8 bases are a match to TRBD1. CDR1 and CDR2 (germline): MNHNY, SVGAGI (reference sequence). The CDR3 sequence is 14 residues long. J lost 6 bases, V lost 4 bases, and 7 bases had no gene match. CDR3 sequence: CASSFYRGGDGYTF. For the CDR3, the DNA is TGTGCCAGCAGTTTCTACAGGGGGGGGGATGGCTACACCTTC.

This chain joins TRBV6-5 and TRBJ2-2, with 10 bases that match TRBD2. The CDR3 is made up of 15 amino acids. V was clipped by 6 bases and J by 3 bases; unmatched bases: 4. Per the germline V gene, CDR1 is MNHEY and CDR2 is SVGAGI. CDR3 sequence: CASRRTSGDTGELFF. The CDR3 DNA sequence: TGTGCCAGCAGGAGGACTAGCGGTGACACCGGGGAGCTGTTTTTT.